The entry that follows covers one T cell receptor (beta chain) sequence. Its antigen is currently unknown. Given a much more abundant clone one base away, this may be a read error. The data belong to a study of CD8+CD57+ T cells in acquired aplastic anemia. About the study: Sorted CD4+ and CD8+ cells yielded DNA averaging around 3.2 ug. Study observations and caveats: Patient and control CD8+ Simpson's diversity was not significantly different. Approximately 30 CD8+ CDR3 sequences were shared between patients and controls.

Genomic DNA acted as the template from which TCR beta VDJ combination and CDR3 sequence profiling were carried out. TCRdb processed the reads anew with MiXCR; each CDR3 protein has one entry. Here the sample spans 150,000 to 200,000 distinct CDR3 sequences, 64% being singletons. The CDR3 length is 13 residues. CDR1 and CDR2 from the germline V gene are DFQATT and SNEGSKA (reference sequence). This sequence originates from a human donor with severe aplastic anemia or a healthy control (not recorded which). Sequencing used sorted CD4+, CD8+, or CD8+CD57+ T cells (not recorded which) from PBMCs. The V gene is TRBV20-1, the J gene TRBJ2-5; D may be TRBD1 (7 bases). For the CDR3, the DNA is TGCAGTGCTAAAAGACTAGGGGGCGAGAACCAGTACTTC. Amino acid sequence: CSAKRLGGENQYF.